This is a list of T cell receptor beta chains from one sample in a study of CD8 T cells in Susac syndrome. MiXCR, run by TCRdb on the immunoSEQ multiplex PCR reads, gives a single entry per CDR3 protein. The table includes 150,000 to 180,000 distinct CDR3 sequences, 95% to 96% detected once. The sequenced material came from CD8+ T cells from PBMCs. The origin of the receptors is a human donor with multiple sclerosis. Each CDR3 is given with its conserved first and last residue. D genes are given only for firm matches. For some rows the clone size is stated as once, few or many, or as a class when expanded; others skip it.

D	V	J	size	DNA	CDR3
-	TRBV15	TRBJ1-1	-	TGTGCCACCATGGTGTTCGGTCAGCCGAACACTGAAGCTTTCTTT	CATMVFGQPNTEAFF
-	TRBV7-9	TRBJ2-2	once	TGTGCCAGCAGCTTAGGACAGATGATCACCGGGGAGCTGTTTTTT	CASSLGQMITGELFF
TRBD1	TRBV7-9	TRBJ1-2	-	TGTGCCAGCACCTTGAGACAGGGGGCGAACTATGGCTACACCTTC	CASTLRQGANYGYTF
TRBD2	TRBV7-8	TRBJ2-5	-	TGTGCCAGCAGCCCGACTAGCGGGGTAGTGGAGACCCAGTACTTC	CASSPTSGVVETQYF
-	TRBV30	TRBJ2-1	few	TGTGCCTGGGGCAATGAGCAGTTCTTC	CAWGNEQFF
-	TRBV29-1	TRBJ2-3	-	TGCAGCGTCCCCGGGACAAATGTGAATACGCAGTATTTT	CSVPGTNVNTQYF
TRBD2	TRBV29-1	TRBJ2-2	-	TGCAGCGTTGAAGTAGCGGGACTCGCCCGGGAAGCCGGGGAGCTGTTTTTT	CSVEVAGLAREAGELFF
-	TRBV20-1	TRBJ1-6	-	TGCAGTGCTAGAGATCACCGGAGCTCCTATAATTCACCCCTCCACTTT	CSARDHRSSYNSPLHF
-	TRBV7-9	TRBJ2-3	-	TGTGCCAGCAGCTCGGAGCGTAGCACAGATACGCAGTATTTT	CASSSERSTDTQYF
-	TRBV9	TRBJ2-5	once	TGTGCCAGCAGCCCGGGTAATTCGGGTCCGGTGGACGAGACCCAGTACTTC	CASSPGNSGPVDETQYF
-	TRBV19	TRBJ1-5	-	TGTGCCAGTAGTCCAGGGGTTCAGCCCCAGCATTTT	CASSPGVQPQHF
-	TRBV20-1	TRBJ1-1	once	TGCAGTGCCTGGGACAATCTTAACGCTGAAGCTTTCTTT	CSAWDNLNAEAFF
-	TRBV18	TRBJ2-7	once	TGTGCCAGCTCACCTATCGGATTTGGATACGAGCAGTACTTC	CASSPIGFGYEQYF
TRBD1	TRBV30	TRBJ1-1	-	TGTGCCTGGAGTGAGACAGGGCTGTCGACTGAAGCTTTCTTT	CAWSETGLSTEAFF
-	TRBV18	TRBJ2-7	-	TGTGCCAGCTCCCCTTCGGGGGAGCAGTACTTC	CASSPSGEQYF
-	TRBV6-5	TRBJ1-5	-	TGTGCCAGCTTAAGTTTGGGGCGAGAACAGCCCCAGCATTTT	CASLSLGREQPQHF
-	TRBV6-5	TRBJ1-1	-	TGTGCCAGCAGTAACAACAGGGTTATGAACACTGAAGCTTTCTTT	CASSNNRVMNTEAFF
-	TRBV9	TRBJ2-4	-	TGTGCCAGCAGCGCCGAGGGCGAAAACATTCAGTACTTC	CASSAEGENIQYF
-	TRBV20-1	TRBJ2-7	-	TGCAGTGCTAGAGATCAGGACAACCGAGGTTACGAGCAGTACTTC	CSARDQDNRGYEQYF
TRBD1	TRBV29-1	TRBJ2-7	-	TGCAGCGCCATGACAGGGCGGTACGAGCAGTACTTC	CSAMTGRYEQYF
-	TRBV2	TRBJ2-3	-	TGTGCCAGCAGTGAAGCTAGCGGCAGCACAGATACGCAGTATTTT	CASSEASGSTDTQYF
-	TRBV13	TRBJ2-7	-	TGTGCCAGCAGTTTAACGTCCTCCTACGAGCAGTACTTC	CASSLTSSYEQYF
-	TRBV12-3/TRBV12-4	TRBJ2-2	-	TGTGCCAGCAGCCTCGGGACCTGGGAGCTGTTTTTT	CASSLGTWELFF
-	TRBV12-3/TRBV12-4	TRBJ2-4	-	TGTGCCAGCAACCTTAGCCCTGAAGGAACCAAAAACATTCAGTACTTC	CASNLSPEGTKNIQYF
TRBD2	TRBV10-3	TRBJ2-3	-	TGTGCCTCCACCGAGGGGCGGGGGATCGGCACAGATACGCAGTATTTT	CASTEGRGIGTDTQYF
-	TRBV15	TRBJ2-1	once	TGTGCCACCAGCAGAGACAAACCCTACAATGAGCAGTTCTTC	CATSRDKPYNEQFF
TRBD1	TRBV7-9	TRBJ2-3	-	TGTGCCAGCAGAGACCGACAGGGAGATACTAGCACAGATACGCAGTATTTT	CASRDRQGDTSTDTQYF
-	TRBV14	TRBJ1-6	-	TGTGCCAGCACCCCGGGGGGGTGGTCACCCCTCCACTTT	CASTPGGWSPLHF
TRBD2	TRBV2	TRBJ2-1	-	TGTGCCAGCACCGGGGGGGTGTACAATGAGCAGTTCTTC	CASTGGVYNEQFF
TRBD1	TRBV3-1	TRBJ2-7	-	TGTGCCAGCAGCTCCGGGACAGGAGGCTTTTACGAGCAGTACTTC	CASSSGTGGFYEQYF
-	TRBV30	TRBJ2-2	-	TGTGCCTGGAGCTTACCCGGGGAGCTGTTTTTT	CAWSLPGELFF
-	TRBV27	TRBJ2-3	-	TGTGCCAGCAGTTTGGGAGTCCCAGATACGCAGTATTTT	CASSLGVPDTQYF
-	TRBV4-1	TRBJ1-5	-	TGCGCCAGCAGCCAAGAGAGGCTGAGCAATCAGCCCCAGCATTTT	CASSQERLSNQPQHF
-	TRBV29-1	TRBJ1-2	-	TGCAGCGTTCGATCCTCCGGCAGAAATAGTGGCTACACCTTC	CSVRSSGRNSGYTF
-	TRBV10-3	TRBJ2-6	-	TGTGCCATCACTGGTGGGGCCAACGTCCTGACTTTC	CAITGGANVLTF
-	TRBV7-9	TRBJ1-2	few	TGTGCCAGCAGCGCTGGGCAGGGCGATGGCTACACCTTC	CASSAGQGDGYTF
TRBD1	TRBV30	TRBJ1-1	-	TGTGCCTGGAGAGCCTGGACAGGCGACACTGAAGCTTTCTTT	CAWRAWTGDTEAFF
-	TRBV30	TRBJ1-1	-	TGTGCCTGGAGGTCGGGAGACACTGAAGCTTTCTTT	CAWRSGDTEAFF
-	TRBV5-6	TRBJ2-7	-	TGTGCCAGCAGCTTGGAGAGGGGTAGCTACGAGCAGTACTTC	CASSLERGSYEQYF
-	TRBV6-4	TRBJ2-1	once	TGTGCCAGCAGTGACAAGGTGAAGCAGTTCTTC	CASSDKVKQFF
-	TRBV9	TRBJ2-7	few	TGTGCCAGCAGCGTAGGTGAAGGGTCCTACGAGCAGTACTTC	CASSVGEGSYEQYF
-	TRBV19	TRBJ1-5	-	TGTGCCAGTAGTATGGCAGGGCGAAATCAGCCCCAGCATTTT	CASSMAGRNQPQHF
-	TRBV4-1	TRBJ2-1	-	TGCGCCAGCGGCGGTAGTGGGCAATCCTACAATGAGCAGTTCTTC	CASGGSGQSYNEQFF
-	TRBV3-1	TRBJ2-1	-	TGTGCCAGCAGCCAAGAAAGGGAGACTAATGAGCAGTTCTTC	CASSQERETNEQFF
-	TRBV14	TRBJ2-3	-	TGTGCCAGCAGCCGATGGGCGGGGACAGATACGCAGTATTTT	CASSRWAGTDTQYF
-	TRBV3-1	TRBJ2-1	once	TGTGCCAGCAGCACGACCGACGGGCTAAAGTCATACAATGAGCAGTTCTTC	CASSTTDGLKSYNEQFF
-	TRBV27	TRBJ2-7	-	TGTGCCAGCAGTTTACCGGGACCTCGCTACGAGCAGTACTTC	CASSLPGPRYEQYF
-	TRBV19	TRBJ1-1	-	TGTGCCAGTAGTAGGGACACAACAGGTCCGAACACTGAAGCTTTCTTT	CASSRDTTGPNTEAFF
-	TRBV20-1	TRBJ2-5	-	TGCAGTGCTAGGGACCTGGAGTCGGCCGGGTTGGAGACCCAGTACTTC	CSARDLESAGLETQYF
-	TRBV7-9	TRBJ2-5	once	TGTGCCAGCAGCTTCGCGGATGATCTATCCCAGTACTTC	CASSFADDLSQYF
-	TRBV29-1	TRBJ2-1	-	TGCAGCGTTGTATGGTCCCACTCCTACAATGAGCAGTTCTTC	CSVVWSHSYNEQFF
TRBD2	TRBV19	TRBJ2-3	-	TGTGCCAGTAGTAATGAGCGGGGGGCCACAGATACGCAGTATTTT	CASSNERGATDTQYF
-	TRBV15	TRBJ2-5	-	TGTGCCACCAGCAGTCCAGGGACAGAGACCCAGTACTTC	CATSSPGTETQYF
TRBD1	TRBV15	TRBJ1-3	-	TGTGCCACCAGGGACAGGAACACCATATATTTT	CATRDRNTIYF
-	TRBV27	TRBJ1-5	-	TGTGCCAGCAGTTCCCCTTATAGCAATCAGCCCCAGCATTTT	CASSSPYSNQPQHF